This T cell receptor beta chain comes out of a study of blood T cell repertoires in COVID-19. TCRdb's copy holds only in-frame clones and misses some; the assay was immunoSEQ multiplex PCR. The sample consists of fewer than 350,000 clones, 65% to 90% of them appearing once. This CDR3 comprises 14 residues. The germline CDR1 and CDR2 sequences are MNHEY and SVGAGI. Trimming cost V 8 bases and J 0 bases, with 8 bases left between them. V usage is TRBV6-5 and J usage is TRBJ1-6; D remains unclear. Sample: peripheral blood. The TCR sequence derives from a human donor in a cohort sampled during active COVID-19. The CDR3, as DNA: TGTGCCAGCGCGGCAAGCTCCTATAATTCACCCCTCCACTTT. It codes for CASAASSYNSPLHF.